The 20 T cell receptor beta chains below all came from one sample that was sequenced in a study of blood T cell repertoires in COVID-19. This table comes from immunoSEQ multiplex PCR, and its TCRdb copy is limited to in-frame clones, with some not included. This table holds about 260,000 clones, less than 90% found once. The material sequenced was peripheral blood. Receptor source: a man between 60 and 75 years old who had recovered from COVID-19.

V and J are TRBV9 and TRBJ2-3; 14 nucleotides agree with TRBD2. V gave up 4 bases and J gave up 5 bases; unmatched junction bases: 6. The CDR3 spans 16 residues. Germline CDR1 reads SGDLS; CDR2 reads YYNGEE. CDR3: CASSPRLAGGVDTQYF. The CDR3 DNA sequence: TGTGCCAGCAGCCCGAGACTAGCGGGGGGGGTAGATACGCAGTATTTT.

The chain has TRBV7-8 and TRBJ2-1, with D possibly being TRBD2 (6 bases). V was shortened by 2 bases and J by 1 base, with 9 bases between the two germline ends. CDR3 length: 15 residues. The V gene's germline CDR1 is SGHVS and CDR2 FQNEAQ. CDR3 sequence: CASSLIGGSYNEQFF. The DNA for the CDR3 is TGTGCCAGCAGCTTAATCGGGGGATCCTACAATGAGCAGTTCTTC.

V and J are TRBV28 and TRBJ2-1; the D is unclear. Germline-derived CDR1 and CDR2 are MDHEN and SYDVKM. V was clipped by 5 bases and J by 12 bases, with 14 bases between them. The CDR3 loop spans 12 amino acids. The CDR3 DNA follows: TGTGCCAGCAGTCCCCTCAAAACCAGGCAGTTCTTC. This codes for CASSPLKTRQFF.

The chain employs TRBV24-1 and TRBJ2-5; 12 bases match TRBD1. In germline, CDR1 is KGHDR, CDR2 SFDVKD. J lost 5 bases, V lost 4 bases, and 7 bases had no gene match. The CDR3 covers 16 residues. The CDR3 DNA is TGTGCCACCAGTGACACCGGGACAGGGGGCGCGGAGACCCAGTACTTC. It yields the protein CATSDTGTGGAETQYF.

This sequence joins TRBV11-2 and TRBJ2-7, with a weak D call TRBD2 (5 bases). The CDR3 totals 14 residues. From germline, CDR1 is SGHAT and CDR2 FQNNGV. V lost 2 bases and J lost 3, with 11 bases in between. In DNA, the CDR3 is TGTGCCAGCAGCTTAATGAGCGGCCTCTACGAGCAGTACTTC. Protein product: CASSLMSGLYEQYF. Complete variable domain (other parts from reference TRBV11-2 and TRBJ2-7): EAGVAQSPRYKIIEKRQSVAFWCNPISGHATLYWYQQILGQGPKLLIQFQNNGVVDDSQLPKDRFSAERLKGVDSTLKIQPAKLEDSAVYLCASSLMSGLYEQYFGPGTRLTVT.

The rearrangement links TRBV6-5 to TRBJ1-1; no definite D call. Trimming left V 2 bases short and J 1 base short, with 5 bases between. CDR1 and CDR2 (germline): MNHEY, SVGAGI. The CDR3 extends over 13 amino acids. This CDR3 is CASSYNQNTEAFF. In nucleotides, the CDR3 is TGTGCCAGCAGTTACAATCAGAACACTGAAGCTTTCTTT.

The CDR3: CASTMTYTGELFF. CDR3 bases: TGTGCCAGCACCATGACTTACACCGGGGAGCTGTTTTTT. This chain links TRBV5-6 with TRBJ2-2; D is unresolved. Germline V CDR1 and CDR2: SGHDT, YYEEEE. The ends were cut back, 6 bases at V and 3 bases at J, with 9 bases in the middle. This CDR3 has 13 residues.

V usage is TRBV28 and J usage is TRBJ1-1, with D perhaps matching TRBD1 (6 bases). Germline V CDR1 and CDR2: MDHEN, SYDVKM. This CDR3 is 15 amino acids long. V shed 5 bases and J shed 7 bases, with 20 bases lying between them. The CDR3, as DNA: TGTGCCAGCAGTCCCCGGCGGGGGGGCAGAATTGAAGCTTTCTTT. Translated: CASSPRRGGRIEAFF.

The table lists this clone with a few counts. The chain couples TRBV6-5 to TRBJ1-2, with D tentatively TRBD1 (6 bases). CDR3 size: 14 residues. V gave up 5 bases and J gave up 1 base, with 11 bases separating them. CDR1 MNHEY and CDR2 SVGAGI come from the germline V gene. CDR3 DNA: TGTGCCAGCAGTCCCGGGACATTTAACTATGGCTACACCTTC. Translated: CASSPGTFNYGYTF.

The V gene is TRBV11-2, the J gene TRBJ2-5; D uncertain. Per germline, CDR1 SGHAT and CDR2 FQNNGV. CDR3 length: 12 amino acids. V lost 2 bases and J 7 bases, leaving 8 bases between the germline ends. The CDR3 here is CASSLSVGTQYF. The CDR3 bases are TGTGCCAGCAGCTTAAGCGTGGGGACCCAGTACTTC.

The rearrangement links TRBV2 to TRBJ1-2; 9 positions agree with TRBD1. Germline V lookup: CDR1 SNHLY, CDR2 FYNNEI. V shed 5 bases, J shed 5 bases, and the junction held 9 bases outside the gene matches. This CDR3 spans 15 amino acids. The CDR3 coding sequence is TGTGCCAGCAGTACACAGGGGGCGCCCGGGTATGGCTACACCTTC. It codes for CASSTQGAPGYGYTF.

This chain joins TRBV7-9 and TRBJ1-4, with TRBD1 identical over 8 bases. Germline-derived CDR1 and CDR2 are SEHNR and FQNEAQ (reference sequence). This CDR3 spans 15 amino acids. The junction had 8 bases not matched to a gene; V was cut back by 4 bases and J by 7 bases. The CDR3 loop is CASSSWTGSSEKLFF. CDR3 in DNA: TGTGCCAGCAGCTCGTGGACAGGGTCGAGTGAAAAACTGTTTTTT.

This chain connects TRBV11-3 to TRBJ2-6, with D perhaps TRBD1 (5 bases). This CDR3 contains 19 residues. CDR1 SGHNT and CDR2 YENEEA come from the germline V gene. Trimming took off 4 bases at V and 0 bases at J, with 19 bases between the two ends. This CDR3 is CASSSRWGRDSSGANVLTF. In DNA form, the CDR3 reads TGTGCCAGCAGCTCTAGGTGGGGCAGGGATTCCTCTGGGGCCAACGTCCTGACTTTC.

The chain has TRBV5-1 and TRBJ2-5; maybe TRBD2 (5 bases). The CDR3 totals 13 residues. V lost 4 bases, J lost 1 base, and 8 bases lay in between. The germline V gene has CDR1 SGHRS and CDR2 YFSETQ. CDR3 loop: CASSPGLQETQYF. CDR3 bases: TGCGCCAGCAGCCCCGGACTCCAAGAGACCCAGTACTTC.

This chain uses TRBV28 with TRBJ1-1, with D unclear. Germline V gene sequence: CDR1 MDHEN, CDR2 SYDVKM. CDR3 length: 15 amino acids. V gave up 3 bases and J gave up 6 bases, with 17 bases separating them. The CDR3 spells CASSLVADWRAEAFF. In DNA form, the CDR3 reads TGTGCCAGCAGTTTGGTCGCAGATTGGCGGGCTGAAGCTTTCTTT.

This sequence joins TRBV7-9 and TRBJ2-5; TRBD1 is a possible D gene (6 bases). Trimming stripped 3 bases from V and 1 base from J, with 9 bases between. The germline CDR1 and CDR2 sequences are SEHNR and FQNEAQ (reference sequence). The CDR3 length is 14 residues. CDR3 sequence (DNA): TGTGCCAGCAGCTTTCCGACAGGCCAAGAGACCCAGTACTTC. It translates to CASSFPTGQETQYF. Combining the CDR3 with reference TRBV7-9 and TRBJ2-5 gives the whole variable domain DTGVSQNPRHKITKRGQNVTFRCDPISEHNRLYWYRQTLGQGPEFLTYFQNEAQLEKSRLLSDRFSAERPKGSFSTLEIQRTEQGDSAMYLCASSFPTGQETQYFGPGTRLLVL.

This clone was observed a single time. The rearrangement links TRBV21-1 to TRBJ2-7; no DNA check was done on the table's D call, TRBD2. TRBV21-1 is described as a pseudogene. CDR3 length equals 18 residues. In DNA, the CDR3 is TGTGCCAGCAGCAAAGGCCGGTCCGGGAGGGCCGAACCCTACGAGCAGTACTTC. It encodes CASSKGRSGRAEPYEQYF.

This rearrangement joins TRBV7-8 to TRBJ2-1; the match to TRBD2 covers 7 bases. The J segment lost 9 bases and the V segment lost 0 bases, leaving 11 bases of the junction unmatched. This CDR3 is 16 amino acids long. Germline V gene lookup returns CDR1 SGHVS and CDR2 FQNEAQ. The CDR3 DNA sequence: TGTGCCAGCAGCTTAGCGAAGGGGAGGGGAGTCGGTGAGCAGTTCTTC. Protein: CASSLAKGRGVGEQFF.

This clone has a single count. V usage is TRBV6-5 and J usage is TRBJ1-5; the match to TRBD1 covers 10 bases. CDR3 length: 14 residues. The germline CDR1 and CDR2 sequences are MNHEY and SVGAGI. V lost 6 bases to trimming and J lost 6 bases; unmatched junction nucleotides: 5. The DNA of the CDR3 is TGTGCCAGCAGGGGGACAGGGGTGGCTCAGCCCCAGCATTTT. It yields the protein CASRGTGVAQPQHF.

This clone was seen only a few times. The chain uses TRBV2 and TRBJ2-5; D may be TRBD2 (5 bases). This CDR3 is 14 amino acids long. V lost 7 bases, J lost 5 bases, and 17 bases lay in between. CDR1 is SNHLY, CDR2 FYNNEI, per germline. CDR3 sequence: CASNKELEMETQYF. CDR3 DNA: TGTGCCAGCAATAAGGAACTAGAAATGGAGACCCAGTACTTC.